What follows are 27 T cell receptor beta chains derived from one specimen sequenced in a study of CD8 T cells in Susac syndrome. Random-hexamer reverse transcription was applied to about 0.5 to 1 ug RNA. TCRdb processed the immunoSEQ multiplex PCR reads anew with MiXCR; each CDR3 protein has one entry. There are about 300,000 distinct CDR3 sequences in the sample; roughly 94% occur only once, and about 0.07% lies in the top ten. The sample comprised CD4+ T cells from PBMCs. The receptors here all came from a human donor with multiple sclerosis.

The chain couples TRBV19 to TRBJ2-5; 15 nucleotides align to TRBD2. The CDR3 is 18 amino acids. Germline V gene lookup returns CDR1 LNHDA and CDR2 SQIVND (reference sequence). J lost 5 bases, V lost 4 bases, and 11 bases had no gene match. The CDR3 loop is CASSRGGLAGGPGETQYF. DNA for the CDR3: TGTGCCAGTAGTAGGGGAGGACTAGCGGGAGGGCCGGGGGAGACCCAGTACTTC.

This chain links TRBV6-1 with TRBJ2-7; TRBD2 might be the D (5 bases). The CDR3 has 16 amino acids. V was clipped by 6 bases and J by 0 bases, with 18 bases between them. Germline V lookup: CDR1 MNHNS, CDR2 SASEGT. CDR3 sequence (DNA): TGTGCCAGCAGGACTACGATTGGTAGCAGCTCCTACGAGCAGTACTTC. This codes for CASRTTIGSSSYEQYF.

V gene TRBV20-1 combines with J gene TRBJ2-6, with TRBD1 identical over 9 bases. Germline V gene lookup returns CDR1 DFQATT and CDR2 SNEGSKA (reference sequence). V trimming: 4 bases; J trimming: 1 base; junction bases outside the gene matches: 5. This CDR3 is 16 amino acids long. CDR3 sequence: CSAKGQGQSGANVLTF. The CDR3 nucleotides read TGCAGTGCTAAGGGACAGGGACAGTCTGGGGCCAACGTCCTGACTTTC.

This clonotype has a handful of counts. The V gene is TRBV2, the J gene TRBJ2-6; D might be TRBD2 (5 bases). Trimming stripped 7 bases from V and 4 bases from J, with 14 bases between. The CDR3 covers 15 residues. The V gene's germline CDR1 is SNHLY and CDR2 FYNNEI. The CDR3 region is CASTQWGAGANVLTF. CDR3 sequence (DNA): TGTGCCAGCACCCAGTGGGGAGCAGGGGCCAACGTCCTGACTTTC.

The chain has TRBV3-1 and TRBJ1-5; D is uncertain. V lost 1 base and J lost 3, with 10 bases in between. The CDR3 contains 15 residues. Germline V CDR1 and CDR2: LGHDT, YNNKEL (reference sequence). CDR3 residues: CASSQALQPNQPQHF. The CDR3 DNA is TGTGCCAGCAGCCAAGCGTTACAACCCAATCAGCCCCAGCATTTT.

CDR3 protein: CAAWTSGKNEQFF. In DNA, the CDR3 is TGTGCCGCCTGGACTAGCGGGAAAAATGAGCAGTTCTTC. This chain uses TRBV27 with TRBJ2-1, with TRBD2 matching 12 bases. Germline V gene sequence: CDR1 MNHEY, CDR2 SMNVEV (reference sequence). Trimming removed 11 bases from V and 7 bases from J; junction bases left unmatched: 6. This CDR3 comprises 13 residues.

This chain links TRBV20-1 with TRBJ2-7, with 9 bases aligning to TRBD1. This CDR3 has 13 amino acids. Unmatched junction bases numbered 5, after V lost 6 bases and J lost 2 bases. The germline gives CDR1 DFQATT, CDR2 SNEGSKA (reference sequence). The CDR3: CSAGQGIPYEQYF. CDR3 DNA: TGCAGTGCAGGACAGGGGATCCCCTACGAGCAGTACTTC.

V is TRBV5-1 and J is TRBJ2-6; 7 nucleotides agree with TRBD1. V lost 2 bases to trimming and J lost 0 bases; unmatched junction nucleotides: 8. Germline V lookup: CDR1 SGHRS, CDR2 YFSETQ. This CDR3 comprises 18 residues. The CDR3 reads CASSLGTTGNSGANVLTF. For the CDR3, the DNA is TGCGCCAGCAGCTTAGGCACGACAGGGAACTCTGGGGCCAACGTCCTGACTTTC. The complete variable domain, with remaining parts taken from reference TRBV5-1 and TRBJ2-6, reads KAGVTQTPRYLIKTRGQQVTLSCSPISGHRSVSWYQQTPGQGLQFLFEYFSETQRNKGNFPGRFSGRQFSNSRSEMNVSTLELGDSALYLCASSLGTTGNSGANVLTFGAGSRLTVL.

CDR3 protein: CASSDRRRSYEQYF. The DNA of the CDR3 is TGCGCCAGCAGTGATCGACGCCGCTCCTACGAGCAGTACTTC. The chain employs TRBV10-1 and TRBJ2-7, with D hard to call. Germline CDR1 WNHNN, CDR2 SYGVQD (reference sequence). V was trimmed by 3 bases and J by 0 bases, leaving 9 bases between them. This CDR3 is built from 14 residues.

This sequence joins TRBV5-1 and TRBJ1-1; D is ambiguous. There are 16 residues in the CDR3. Germline V gene data show CDR1 as SGHRS and CDR2 as YFSETQ. The V and J ends lost 0 bases and 0 bases respectively, with 12 bases between them. CDR3 nucleotides: TGCGCCAGCAGCTTGGATGTAGGCAGATTGAACACTGAAGCTTTCTTT. It yields the protein CASSLDVGRLNTEAFF.

The chain links TRBV3-1 to TRBJ2-7, with D tentatively TRBD1 (6 bases). The CDR3 has 15 amino acids. Per germline, CDR1 LGHDT and CDR2 YNNKEL (reference sequence). The V end was cut by 3 bases, the J end by 4 bases, with 16 bases between. The CDR3 here is CASSHRQAVLYEQYF. The CDR3, as DNA: TGTGCCAGCAGCCATCGACAGGCGGTCTTGTACGAGCAGTACTTC.

The V call is TRBV15, the J call TRBJ1-4; D gene unclear. The CDR3 is 13 residues long. The germline V gene has CDR1 LNHNV and CDR2 YYDKDF (reference sequence). Trimming cost V 0 bases and J 7 bases, with 6 bases left between them. Here the CDR3 reads CATSRDRGEKLFF. As DNA, the CDR3 is TGTGCCACCAGCAGAGATCGCGGTGAAAAACTGTTTTTT.

This clonotype is a singleton in its sample. This chain joins TRBV6-5 and TRBJ1-5; 7 positions match TRBD1. Germline V CDR1 and CDR2: MNHEY, SVGAGI. The CDR3 totals 14 residues. Unmatched junction bases numbered 4, after V lost 5 bases and J lost 3 bases. CDR3 sequence: CASSPGQYNQPQHF. Here the CDR3 DNA reads TGTGCCAGCAGTCCGGGACAGTACAATCAGCCCCAGCATTTT.

A single count supports this clonotype. V is TRBV11-2 and J is TRBJ2-7, with D perhaps matching TRBD2 (6 bases). Trimming removed 3 bases from V and 3 bases from J, with 15 bases in between. CDR3 size: 15 residues. Germline loops: CDR1 SGHAT, CDR2 FQNNGV. In DNA form, the CDR3 reads TGTGCCAGCAGCTTTTATACTAGCCGAATCTACGAGCAGTACTTC. Translated: CASSFYTSRIYEQYF.

The rearrangement links TRBV7-2 to TRBJ2-1; no firm D call. In germline, CDR1 is SGHTA, CDR2 FQGNSA. V was clipped by 1 base and J by 0 bases, with 7 bases between them. The CDR3 is 15 residues long. The CDR3 loop reads CASSLVVSSYNEQFF. CDR3 in DNA: TGTGCCAGCAGCTTAGTTGTAAGCTCCTACAATGAGCAGTTCTTC.

V usage is TRBV18 and J usage is TRBJ2-7; tentative D call: TRBD2 (7 bases). This CDR3 region has 14 residues. Germline V CDR1 and CDR2: KGHSH, LQKENI. The V end lost 3 bases, the J end lost 5 bases, and 14 bases lay between the germline ends. The CDR3 nucleotides are TGTGCCAGCTCACCCCTAGCGGAGGGGGACGAGCAGTACTTC. Its protein product is CASSPLAEGDEQYF.

V usage is TRBV23-1 and J usage is TRBJ2-2, with 11 bases identical to TRBD2. TRBV23-1 is designated an ORF whose function remains uncertain. This CDR3 comprises 19 residues. V gave up 2 bases and J gave up 6 bases; unmatched junction bases: 14. The DNA of the CDR3 is TGCGCCAGCAGTCAAGTTTGCAGGACCAGGACTAGCGGGTCCGGGGAGCTGTTTTTT. It is translated as CASSQVCRTRTSGSGELFF.

Here the CDR3 reads CSAPGLAGGGETQYF. As DNA, the CDR3 is TGCAGTGCCCCAGGACTAGCGGGAGGAGGAGAGACCCAGTACTTC. This chain uses TRBV20-1 with TRBJ2-5; 14 bases match TRBD2. V shed 6 bases and J 4 bases; nucleotides not matched to a gene: 7. CDR1 DFQATT and CDR2 SNEGSKA come from the germline V gene (reference sequence). The CDR3 totals 15 residues.

This clonotype was counted between two and nine times. The chain has TRBV30 and TRBJ2-7; 10 nucleotides match TRBD1. CDR3 size: 13 residues. CDR1 GTSNPN and CDR2 SVGIG come from the germline V gene (reference sequence). J lost 2 bases, V lost 8 bases, and 6 bases had no gene match. In DNA, the CDR3 is TGTGCCGGCCGGGACAGGGGAACCTACGAGCAGTACTTC. Its translation: CAGRDRGTYEQYF.

The chain recombines TRBV19 with TRBJ1-5, with D perhaps TRBD1 (5 bases). In germline, CDR1 is LNHDA, CDR2 SQIVND (reference sequence). Trimming removed 7 bases from V and 2 bases from J, with 15 bases in between. The CDR3 runs 15 residues. CDR3 protein: CASTEAGTGNQPQHF. DNA of the CDR3: TGTGCCAGTACCGAGGCGGGGACGGGCAATCAGCCCCAGCATTTT.

CDR3 coding DNA: TGTGCCAGCAGCCAAGTTGGATCCCCGGGGGAAAAACTGTTTTTT. Translated: CASSQVGSPGEKLFF. V and J are TRBV3-1 and TRBJ1-4, with unresolved D. In germline, CDR1 is LGHDT, CDR2 YNNKEL (reference sequence). CDR3 length: 15 residues. The germline V and J ends were trimmed by 1 base and 8 bases, with 14 bases remaining between them.

The chain joins TRBV5-1 to TRBJ2-7; 8 nucleotides align to TRBD1. CDR1 SGHRS and CDR2 YFSETQ come from the germline V gene. This CDR3 contains 14 residues. V shed 2 bases and J 5 bases; nucleotides not matched to a gene: 6. The chain's CDR3 is CASSLLQGVNEQYF. As DNA, the CDR3 is TGCGCCAGCAGCTTACTACAGGGGGTCAACGAGCAGTACTTC.

The chain recombines TRBV5-6 with TRBJ2-1; D remains unclear. The V end was cut by 4 bases, the J end by 0 bases, with 8 bases between. Germline CDR1 SGHDT, CDR2 YYEEEE. The CDR3 sequence is 14 residues long. DNA of the CDR3: TGTGCCAGCAGCCCGACGAGCTCCTACAATGAGCAGTTCTTC. Translated, it gives CASSPTSSYNEQFF. The complete variable domain, with remaining parts taken from reference TRBV5-6 and TRBJ2-1, reads DAGVTQSPTHLIKTRGQQVTLRCSPKSGHDTVSWYQQALGQGPQFIFQYYEEEERQRGNFPDRFSGHQFPNYSSELNVNALLLGDSALYLCASSPTSSYNEQFFGPGTRLTVL.

The J gene is TRBJ1-5, the V gene TRBV12-3 or TRBV12-4; D remains unclear. V lost 3 bases, J lost 6 bases, and 21 bases lay in between. This CDR3 region has 17 residues. For the CDR3, the DNA is TGTGCCAGCAGTTTTCGACGGACGGGAGAGGCGGTTCAGCCCCAGCATTTT. It encodes CASSFRRTGEAVQPQHF.

V usage is TRBV18 and J usage is TRBJ1-1; the D is unclear. This CDR3 has 11 amino acids. V gave up 3 bases and J gave up 5 bases, with 4 bases separating them. The V gene's germline CDR1 is KGHSH and CDR2 LQKENI. CDR3 DNA: TGTGCCAGCTCACCCCAAACTGAAGCTTTCTTT. This codes for CASSPQTEAFF.

This clonotype was counted a single time. The CDR3 DNA reads TGCAGCGTTGCCACGGGGGGAGTCGCTGATACGCAGTATTTT. Amino acid sequence: CSVATGGVADTQYF. The V and J genes are TRBV29-1 and TRBJ2-3; 7 bases map to TRBD2. The CDR3 is made up of 14 amino acids. CDR1 is SQVTM and CDR2 is ANQGSEA in the germline V gene. With V trimmed by 4 bases and J by 6 bases, 10 bases remained unmatched.

This chain joins TRBV20-1 and TRBJ1-5, with TRBD1 matching over 8 bases. CDR3 length: 20 amino acids. The germline CDR1 and CDR2 sequences are DFQATT and SNEGSKA (reference sequence). Trimming at V came to 5 bases and at J to 2 bases, leaving 23 bases not matched to a gene. The CDR3: CSAAGDRLRGAGVGNQPQHF. The CDR3 DNA follows: TGCAGTGCTGCGGGGGACAGGCTCAGAGGGGCTGGTGTAGGCAATCAGCCCCAGCATTTT.